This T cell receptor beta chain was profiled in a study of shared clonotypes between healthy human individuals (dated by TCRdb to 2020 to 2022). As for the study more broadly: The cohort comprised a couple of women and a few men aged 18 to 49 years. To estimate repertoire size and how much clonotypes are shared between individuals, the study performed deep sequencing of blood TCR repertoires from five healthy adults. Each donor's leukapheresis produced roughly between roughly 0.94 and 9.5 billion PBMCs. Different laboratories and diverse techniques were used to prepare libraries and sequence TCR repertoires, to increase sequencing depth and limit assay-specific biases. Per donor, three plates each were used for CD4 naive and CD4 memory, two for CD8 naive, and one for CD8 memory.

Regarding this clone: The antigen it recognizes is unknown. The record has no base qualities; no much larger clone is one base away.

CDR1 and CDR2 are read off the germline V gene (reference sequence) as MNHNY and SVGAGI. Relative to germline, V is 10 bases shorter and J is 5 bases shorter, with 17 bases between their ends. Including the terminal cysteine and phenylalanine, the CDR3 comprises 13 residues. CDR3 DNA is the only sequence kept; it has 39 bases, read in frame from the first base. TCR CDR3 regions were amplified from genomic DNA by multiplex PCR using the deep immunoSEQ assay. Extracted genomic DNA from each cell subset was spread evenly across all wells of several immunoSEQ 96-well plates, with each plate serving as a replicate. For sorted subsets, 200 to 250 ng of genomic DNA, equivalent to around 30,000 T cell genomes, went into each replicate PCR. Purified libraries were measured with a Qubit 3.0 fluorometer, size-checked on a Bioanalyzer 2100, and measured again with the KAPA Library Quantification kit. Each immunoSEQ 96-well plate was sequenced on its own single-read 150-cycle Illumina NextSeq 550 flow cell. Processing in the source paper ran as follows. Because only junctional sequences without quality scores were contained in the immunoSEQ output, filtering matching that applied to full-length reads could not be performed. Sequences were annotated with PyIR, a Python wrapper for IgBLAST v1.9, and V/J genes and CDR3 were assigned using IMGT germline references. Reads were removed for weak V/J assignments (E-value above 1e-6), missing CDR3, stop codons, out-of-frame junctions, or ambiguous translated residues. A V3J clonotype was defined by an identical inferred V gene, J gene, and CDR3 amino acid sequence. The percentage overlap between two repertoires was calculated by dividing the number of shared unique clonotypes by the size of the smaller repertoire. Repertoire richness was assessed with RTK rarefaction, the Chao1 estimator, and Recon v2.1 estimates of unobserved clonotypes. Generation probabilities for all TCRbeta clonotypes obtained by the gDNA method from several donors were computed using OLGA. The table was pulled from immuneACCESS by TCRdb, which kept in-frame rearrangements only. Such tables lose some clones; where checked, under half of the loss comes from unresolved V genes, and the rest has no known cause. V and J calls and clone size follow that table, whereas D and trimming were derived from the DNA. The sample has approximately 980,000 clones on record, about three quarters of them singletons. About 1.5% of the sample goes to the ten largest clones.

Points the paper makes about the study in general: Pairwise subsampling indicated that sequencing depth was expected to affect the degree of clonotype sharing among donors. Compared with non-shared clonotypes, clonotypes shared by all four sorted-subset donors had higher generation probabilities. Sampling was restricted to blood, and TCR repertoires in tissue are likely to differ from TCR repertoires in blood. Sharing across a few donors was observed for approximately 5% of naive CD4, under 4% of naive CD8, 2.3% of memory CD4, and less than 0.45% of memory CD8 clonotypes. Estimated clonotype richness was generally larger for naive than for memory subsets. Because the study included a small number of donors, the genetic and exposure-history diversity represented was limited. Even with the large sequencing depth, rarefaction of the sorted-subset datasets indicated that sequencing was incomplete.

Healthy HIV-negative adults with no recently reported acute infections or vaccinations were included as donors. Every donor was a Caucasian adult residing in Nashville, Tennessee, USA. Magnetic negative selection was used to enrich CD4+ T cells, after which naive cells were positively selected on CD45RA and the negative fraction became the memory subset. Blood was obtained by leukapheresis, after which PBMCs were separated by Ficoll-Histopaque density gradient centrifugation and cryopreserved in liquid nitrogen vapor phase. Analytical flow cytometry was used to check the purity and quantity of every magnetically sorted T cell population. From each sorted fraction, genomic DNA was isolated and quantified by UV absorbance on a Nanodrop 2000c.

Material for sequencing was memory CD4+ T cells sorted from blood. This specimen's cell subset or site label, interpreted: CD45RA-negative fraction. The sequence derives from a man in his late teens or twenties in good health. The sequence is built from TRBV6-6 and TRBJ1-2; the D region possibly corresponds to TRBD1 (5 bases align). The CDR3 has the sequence CAISQEQYYGYTF. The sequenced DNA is TGTGCCATCTCACAGGAGCAGTATTATGGCTACACCTTC.